This note documents a single TCR beta chain sequence. This clone's antigen is unknown. Base qualities are not provided; no much larger clone lies one nucleotide away. The sample is drawn from a study of blood T cell repertoires in COVID-19 (TCRdb year 2020). Regarding the complete study: Collaborator samples came from the United States, Italy and Spain and covered acute and convalescent phases of COVID-19. The material from the prospective study consisted of cDNA or gDNA derived from T cells, B-cell-depleted T cells, or PBMCs. Subjects who had been exposed to COVID-19, were actively infected with it, or had recovered from it provided the deeply sampled blood TCRbeta repertoires that made up the dataset. The repertoires were made available in a free public database intended to serve as a resource for research on the immune response to SARS-CoV-2. Samples were obtained from the ongoing ImmuneRACE study (first 160 participants) and from about 1,300 subjects provided by 6 global collaborators. Sample metadata almost always included a de-identified subject ID, COVID-19 status, age in years and sex. Where available, HLA class I and class II types were obtained from metadata supplied by the sample provider rather than from assay-based typing. Points the paper makes about the study in general: The amount of clinical and demographic metadata varied by source and participant and was provided uncurated.

The CDR3 contains 15 residues, cysteine and phenylalanine counted. The read is trimmed to its CDR3 DNA, 45 bases read in frame from base 1. V is trimmed back by 4 bases and J by 10 bases, and the junction contains 8 bases that no gene match accounts for. Taken from the germline V gene (reference sequence), the CDR1 and CDR2 loops are LNHDA and SQIVND. One collaborating source in Seattle enrolled patients while the patients were actively infected and followed the patients over time throughout the course of disease. Collaborating institutions collected whole blood in K2EDTA tubes following their own protocols. For TCRbeta analysis, collaborator samples were shipped as frozen whole blood, as isolated PBMCs, or as DNA extracted from either sample type. TCRbeta CDR3 regions were amplified from genomic DNA by means of the immunoSEQ Assay, a bias-controlled multiplex PCR. On the authors' methods: Within the assay, amplification of reference gene primers was used to estimate how many nucleated cells each sample contained. To quantify the absolute abundance of each unique TCRbeta CDR3 rearrangement, sequence reads were collapsed and filtered. For each sample, productive Simpson clonality was calculated as the square root of Simpson's diversity index across productive rearrangements. The source is immuneACCESS, and TCRdb retained only in-frame sequences with V and J called. Part of the clones is not carried over; for the studies checked, unresolved V genes explain less than half of this, and the remainder is unexplained. That table supplies the V and J calls and clone size; D and trimming were determined from the DNA. For this sample the table gives about 150,000 clones, of which roughly nine tenths were detected only once. Of the sample, around 15% falls within the top ten clones.

Recombination joined TRBV19 with TRBJ1-6, with TRBD1 identical over 9 junction bases. Material for sequencing was peripheral blood. This clonotype was obtained from a man in his late teens or twenties with COVID-19, enrolled during active disease. The nucleotides are TGTGCCAGTAGTACAACCGGACAGGGGCGGTCACCCCTCCACTTT. Its protein product is CASSTTGQGRSPLHF.